These 23 T cell receptor beta chains were sequenced from one sample in a study of shared clonotypes between healthy human individuals. Some clones are missing from TCRdb's copy, which holds only in-frame ones; the method was immunoSEQ multiplex PCR. The sample lists roughly 2,300,000 clones, around 92% seen once, with approximately 0.4% in the top ten. Sequencing used naive CD4+ T cells from PBMCs. Documented subset: CD45RA+ positively selected. These receptors all come from a man younger than 35 in good health. Some clones in this sample may be carry-over from other donors' samples.

This sequence joins TRBV19 and TRBJ1-2; D unresolved. The V end was cut by 8 bases, the J end by 6 bases, with 7 bases between. Germline CDR1 and CDR2: LNHDA and SQIVND (reference sequence). CDR3 size: 10 residues. CDR3 DNA: TGTGCCAGTCCAGCCCATGGCTACACCTTC. It encodes CASPAHGYTF.

This rearrangement joins TRBV27 to TRBJ1-2; D ambiguous. Trimming pared 7 bases from V and 8 bases from J, leaving 14 bases between. CDR1 is MNHEY, CDR2 SMNVEV, per germline (reference sequence). The CDR3 runs 12 residues. The CDR3 bases are TGTGCCAGCACCGAAGGGATCTCGGGCTACACCTTC. Residues: CASTEGISGYTF.

V gene TRBV19 combines with J gene TRBJ2-3; D remains unclear. CDR3 length: 14 amino acids. Looked up from germline, CDR1 is LNHDA and CDR2 is SQIVND (reference sequence). Deletions cut 6 bases from V and 2 bases from J, with 12 bases between. The CDR3 DNA is TGTGCCAGTAGCCGTGGCGAGCACACAGATACGCAGTATTTT. Translating it yields CASSRGEHTDTQYF.

V is TRBV6-1 and J is TRBJ2-1, with a possible D match to TRBD1 (6 bases). Germline V CDR1 and CDR2: MNHNS, SASEGT. There are 13 residues in the CDR3. With 2 bases removed from V and 13 bases from J, the gap between germline ends came to 15 bases. The CDR3 sequence is CASSESWGRAQFF. DNA of the CDR3: TGTGCCAGCAGTGAAAGTTGGGGGCGAGCTCAGTTCTTC.

This sequence joins TRBV19 and TRBJ1-1, with D perhaps matching TRBD1 (6 bases). The V gene's germline CDR1 is LNHDA and CDR2 SQIVND (reference sequence). The V gene lost 0 bases and the J gene lost 0 bases, with 26 bases spanning the gap. This CDR3 spans 21 amino acids. Here the CDR3 reads CASSIDLSGRGRSPMNTEAFF. Here the CDR3 DNA reads TGTGCCAGTAGTATAGATCTGTCGGGCAGGGGTCGTTCCCCAATGAACACTGAAGCTTTCTTT.

CDR3 sequence (DNA): TGTGCCAGCAGCCGGACAGGGATCCCTGGAAACACCATATATTTT. Its protein is CASSRTGIPGNTIYF. This rearrangement joins TRBV5-4 to TRBJ1-3; 8 nucleotides align to TRBD1. V shed 4 bases, J shed 2 bases, and the junction held 5 bases outside the gene matches. CDR3 length equals 15 residues. The germline V gene encodes CDR1 SGHNT and CDR2 YYREEE (reference sequence).

The V and J genes are TRBV27 and TRBJ2-7; perhaps TRBD1 as D (5 bases). Trimming took 2 bases from V and 6 from J, leaving 14 bases between them. Per germline, CDR1 MNHEY and CDR2 SMNVEV (reference sequence). The CDR3 sequence is 14 residues long. DNA for the CDR3: TGTGCCAGCAGTTTAATCCAGGGCGCCTCCGAGCAGTACTTC. It yields the protein CASSLIQGASEQYF.

V is TRBV11-2 and J is TRBJ2-3; perhaps TRBD2 as D (6 bases). Trimming shortened V by 4 bases and J by 6 bases, and 11 bases separated the two germline ends. The germline V gene encodes CDR1 SGHAT and CDR2 FQNNGV. The CDR3 is made up of 13 amino acids. CDR3 in DNA: TGTGCCAGCAGCTCGGGAGAAAACGATACGCAGTATTTT. This gives the protein CASSSGENDTQYF.

The rearrangement links TRBV28 to TRBJ2-7; 12 positions match TRBD2. The germline gives CDR1 MDHEN, CDR2 SYDVKM. V lost 6 bases and J lost 3; bases outside the gene matches: 9. The CDR3 has 16 residues. This CDR3 reads CASSPLGLAGNYEQYF. The CDR3 DNA reads as TGTGCCAGCAGCCCCCTCGGACTAGCGGGAAACTACGAGCAGTACTTC.

A note on this clone: The same CDR3 also results from other DNA sequences found in this sample. The V and J genes are TRBV28 and TRBJ2-2; TRBD1 might be the D (6 bases). Germline V lookup: CDR1 MDHEN, CDR2 SYDVKM. The V end was cut by 6 bases, the J end by 4 bases, with 9 bases between. CDR3 length: 13 amino acids. This chain's CDR3 is CASRRGGTGELFF. CDR3 bases: TGTGCCAGCAGACGAGGGGGCACCGGGGAGCTGTTTTTT.

V is TRBV19 and J is TRBJ2-2; D unresolved. CDR3 length equals 13 residues. Looked up from germline, CDR1 is LNHDA and CDR2 is SQIVND (reference sequence). With 10 bases removed from V and 0 bases from J, the gap between germline ends came to 9 bases. The CDR3: CAIRRSNTGELFF. The DNA of the CDR3 is TGTGCCATTAGACGGTCGAACACCGGGGAGCTGTTTTTT.

This chain connects TRBV4-3 to TRBJ2-1; no reliable D call. Trimming cost V 0 bases and J 10 bases, with 10 bases left between them. CDR3 size: 13 residues. In germline, CDR1 is LGHNA, CDR2 YSLEER. The CDR3 here is CASSQDIAGEQFF. The CDR3 DNA sequence: TGCGCCAGCAGCCAAGATATCGCTGGGGAGCAGTTCTTC.

On this clone itself: Other DNA sequences of this sample code for an identical CDR3. The V gene is TRBV11-2, the J gene TRBJ1-1; 7 nucleotides agree with TRBD1. CDR1 is SGHAT and CDR2 is FQNNGV in the germline V gene. This CDR3 has 14 residues. The J segment lost 0 bases and the V segment lost 4 bases, leaving 2 bases of the junction unmatched. The CDR3 is CASSWGQMNTEAFF. CDR3 coding DNA: TGTGCCAGCAGCTGGGGACAGATGAACACTGAAGCTTTCTTT.

This clone occurred once. V gene TRBV5-4 combines with J gene TRBJ2-2, with TRBD1 matching over 7 bases. V shed 3 bases and J 3 bases; nucleotides not matched to a gene: 8. The CDR3 covers 16 residues. Germline-derived CDR1 and CDR2 are SGHNT and YYREEE (reference sequence). The DNA of the CDR3 is TGTGCCAGCAGCTCCAGGGGGAGACTACACACCGGGGAGCTGTTTTTT. It translates to CASSSRGRLHTGELFF.

The J gene is TRBJ2-2, the V gene TRBV11-2, with a tentative D call TRBD2 (6 bases). Germline CDR1 and CDR2: SGHAT and FQNNGV. The CDR3 consists of 16 residues. Trimming shortened V by 2 bases and J by 3 bases, and 13 bases separated the two germline ends. CDR3 DNA sequence: TGTGCCAGCAGCTTACCGTTCGGGGGAGACACCGGGGAGCTGTTTTTT. Amino acid sequence: CASSLPFGGDTGELFF. The entire variable domain, with the rest obtained from reference TRBV11-2 and TRBJ2-2, is as follows: EAGVAQSPRYKIIEKRQSVAFWCNPISGHATLYWYQQILGQGPKLLIQFQNNGVVDDSQLPKDRFSAERLKGVDSTLKIQPAKLEDSAVYLCASSLPFGGDTGELFFGEGSRLTVL.

The chain employs TRBV5-4 and TRBJ1-4; TRBD1 is a possible D gene (6 bases). The germline V and J ends were trimmed by 0 bases and 4 bases, with 10 bases remaining between them. The CDR3 has 15 residues. In germline, CDR1 is SGHNT, CDR2 YYREEE (reference sequence). DNA of the CDR3: TGTGCCAGCAGCTTGGCGGAGGGGGGTAATGAAAAACTGTTTTTT. It encodes CASSLAEGGNEKLFF.

The V and J genes are TRBV15 and TRBJ1-4, with D perhaps matching TRBD1 (6 bases). This CDR3 spans 16 amino acids. The germline gives CDR1 LNHNV, CDR2 YYDKDF (reference sequence). Trimming took off 0 bases at V and 8 bases at J, with 16 bases between the two ends. Written as DNA, the CDR3 is TGTGCCACCAGCAGAGAGGGGGCGGCCTCTATCGAAAAACTGTTTTTT. Translation: CATSREGAASIEKLFF.

This clone was found a few times. The chain uses TRBV10-3 and TRBJ1-5; 8 nucleotides match TRBD1. Germline loops: CDR1 ENHRY, CDR2 SYGVKD. The CDR3 totals 13 residues. Trimming took 6 bases from V and 4 from J; bases not matched to a gene: 2. CDR3 in amino acids: CAIRGTGNQPQHF. In nucleotides, the CDR3 is TGTGCCATCAGAGGGACAGGAAATCAGCCCCAGCATTTT.

J is TRBJ1-5 and V is TRBV6-5; D call uncertain. Germline V CDR1 and CDR2: MNHEY, SVGAGI. This CDR3 is 15 amino acids long. With 8 bases removed from V and 7 bases from J, the gap between germline ends came to 21 bases. In DNA form, the CDR3 reads TGTGCCAGCCGGCCCGACTCTTCCCTCGGGCAGCCCCAGCATTTT. Translated: CASRPDSSLGQPQHF.

The chain recombines TRBV5-1 with TRBJ2-7; TRBD1 matches at 7 bases. The CDR3 extends over 16 amino acids. V was pared by 4 bases and J by 0 bases, with 10 bases of the junction left unmatched. Looked up from germline, CDR1 is SGHRS and CDR2 is YFSETQ. The CDR3 coding sequence is TGCGCCAGCAGCGTCCAGACAGGGCGAGTCTCCTACGAGCAGTACTTC. Encoded protein: CASSVQTGRVSYEQYF.

As concerns this clone: Sequence at one end of the junction differs from germline and may be a read error. CDR3 amino acids: CASTLGSGTGPPGANVLTF. The CDR3 region has the DNA TGTGCCAGCACCTTGGGGAGCGGGACAGGGCCGCCTGGGGCCAACGTCCTGACTTTC. The chain employs TRBV5-6 and TRBJ2-6; 9 bases map to TRBD1. Germline V gives CDR1 SGHDT, CDR2 YYEEEE. This CDR3 contains 19 residues.

The chain links TRBV7-2 to TRBJ2-7; D gene ambiguous. CDR1 is SGHTA, CDR2 FQGNSA, per germline. The CDR3 sequence is 14 residues long. V was pared by 7 bases and J by 5 bases, with 18 bases between. CDR3 amino acids: CASTLAWGRNEQYF. CDR3 DNA sequence: TGTGCCAGCACCTTGGCCTGGGGTCGCAACGAGCAGTACTTC.

This sequence joins TRBV5-1 and TRBJ1-5, with D maybe TRBD1 (5 bases). The germline V gene has CDR1 SGHRS and CDR2 YFSETQ. Trimming shortened V by 0 bases and J by 11 bases, and 12 bases separated the two germline ends. This CDR3 is 13 amino acids long. The CDR3 region is CASSLDPGTSQHF. DNA of the CDR3: TGCGCCAGCAGCTTGGACCCAGGGACGTCCCAGCATTTT.